This T cell receptor (beta chain) was documented in a study of T cell responses to AZD1222 COVID-19 vaccine. General study results and limits: Among AZD1222 vaccinees, only 5 to 7 were seropositive at baseline. Most donors were white British and more were female, and clonal diversity was possibly underestimated. Two AZD1222 administrations were followed by greater Spike-specific TCR breadth and depth.

The study pooled second doses at about 4 or about 12 weeks. Some clones are missing from TCRdb's copy, which holds only in-frame ones; the method was immunoSEQ multiplex PCR. This table has fewer than 200,000 clones, just over 85% appearing once. As for this clone: Its antigen is as yet unknown.

The CDR3 has 13 amino acids. CDR1 and CDR2 (germline): KGHSH, LQKENI. Deletions cut 3 bases from V and 4 bases from J, with 9 bases between. This sequence was found in an adult who received the AZD1222 COVID-19 vaccine. The specimen was peripheral blood, collected 28 days after the second AZD1222 dose. The rearrangement joins TRBV18 to TRBJ1-2; D gene unclear. In DNA form, the CDR3 reads TGTGCCAGCTCACCCCCCGGGGTCTATGGCTACACCTTC. This codes for CASSPPGVYGYTF.